A single sample gave rise to the 19 T cell receptor beta chains below, sequenced in a study of human T cells and chemical hapten exposure. TCRdb re-analysed the RACE reads in MiXCR, keeping a single row per CDR3 protein. In the table there are tens of thousands of distinct CDR3 sequences, 8% to 10% of which are singletons. The time point: pre-sensitization, week 0. Treatment specified: therapeutic diphenylcyclopropenone sensitization with weekly scalp DPC. The material was whole blood, obtained in connection with sensitization to the hapten diphenylcyclopropenone (DPC). These receptors were obtained from a middle-aged woman with alopecia areata. Some clones in this sample may be carry-over from other donors' samples.

For the CDR3, the DNA is TGTGCCAGCAGCCCCTCTGGCAGGGGGCATGGCTACACCTTC. Its translation is CASSPSGRGHGYTF. The rearrangement uses TRBV7-3 and TRBJ1-2; 8 bases match TRBD1. The CDR3 contains 14 residues. Germline assignment: CDR1 SGHTA and CDR2 FQGTGA. V lost 5 bases and J lost 6; bases outside the gene matches: 8.

The gene calls are TRBV7-2 and TRBJ2-6; a possible D gene is TRBD2 (5 bases). Per germline, CDR1 SGHTA and CDR2 FQGNSA. Trimming removed 5 bases from V and 2 bases from J, with 10 bases in between. CDR3 length: 15 amino acids. This CDR3 reads CASSPRRTGANVLTF. CDR3 in DNA: TGTGCCAGCAGCCCCAGGAGGACTGGGGCCAACGTCCTGACTTTC.

The genes are TRBV27 and TRBJ1-6; D unresolved. The CDR3 covers 13 residues. The germline gives CDR1 MNHEY, CDR2 SMNVEV (reference sequence). V shed 7 bases and J shed 8 bases, with 12 bases lying between them. The CDR3 DNA is TGTGCCAGCAAGCTGATGATTCATTCACCCCTCCACTTT. It translates to CASKLMIHSPLHF.

This clonotype was detected ten times or more. The chain couples TRBV4-3 to TRBJ2-3; unclear D gene. There are 14 residues in the CDR3. Germline CDR1 reads LGHNA; CDR2 reads YSLEER. V dropped 1 base and J dropped 3 bases, with 8 bases sitting between them. In DNA form, the CDR3 reads TGCGCCAGCAGCCAAGGGCAGGCAACAGATACGCAGTATTTT. Its translation: CASSQGQATDTQYF.

The sample holds many counts of this clonotype. This chain's CDR3 is CASSPPVSSGGANEQFF. DNA for the CDR3: TGTGCCAGCTCACCACCGGTTTCTAGCGGGGGGGCCAATGAGCAGTTCTTC. The chain combines TRBV18 with TRBJ2-1; the match to TRBD2 covers 12 bases. V lost 0 bases to trimming and J lost 6 bases; unmatched junction nucleotides: 6. Germline lookup yields CDR1 KGHSH and CDR2 LQKENI. The CDR3 is made up of 17 amino acids. Drawing the rest from reference TRBV18 and TRBJ2-1, the complete variable domain is NAGVMQNPRHLVRRRGQEARLRCSPMKGHSHVYWYRQLPEEGLKFMVYLQKENIIDESGMPKERFSAEFPKEGPSILRIQQVVRGDSAAYFCASSPPVSSGGANEQFFGPGTRLTVL.

This clonotype has at least ten counts. The V gene is TRBV5-4, the J gene TRBJ1-2; D is uncertain. Germline V gene lookup returns CDR1 SGHNT and CDR2 YYREEE (reference sequence). CDR3 size: 13 residues. V dropped 0 bases and J dropped 4 bases, with 7 bases sitting between them. The CDR3 here is CASSLDRGYGYTF. The CDR3 DNA reads as TGTGCCAGCAGCTTGGACCGCGGCTATGGCTACACCTTC.

At least ten counts were recorded for this clonotype. The chain uses TRBV11-1 and TRBJ2-7; D might be TRBD1 (6 bases). V lost 5 bases, J lost 2 bases, and 25 bases lay in between. This CDR3 is 18 amino acids long. Germline lookup yields CDR1 SGHAT and CDR2 FQDESV (reference sequence). The CDR3 sequence: CASSLLWAVGTPTYEQYF. DNA for the CDR3: TGTGCCAGCAGCCTTCTTTGGGCCGTTGGGACACCTACCTACGAGCAGTACTTC. Full variable domain (rest looked up from reference TRBV11-1 and TRBJ2-7): EAEVAQSPRYKITEKSQAVAFWCDPISGHATLYWYRQILGQGPELLVQFQDESVVDDSQLPKDRFSAERLKGVDSTLKIQPAELGDSAMYLCASSLLWAVGTPTYEQYFGPGTRLTVT.

Many counts were recorded for this clonotype. This sequence joins TRBV18 and TRBJ1-6; 8 positions agree with TRBD1. With 4 bases clipped from V and 8 bases from J, the junction kept 4 bases outside the gene matches. The CDR3 is made up of 14 amino acids. Per germline, CDR1 KGHSH and CDR2 LQKENI. As DNA, the CDR3 is TGTGCCAGCTCACTGGACAGGGAGTATTCACCCCTCCACTTT. It codes for CASSLDREYSPLHF.

This chain connects TRBV3-1 to TRBJ2-3; D remains ambiguous. The germline CDR1 and CDR2 sequences are LGHDT and YNNKEL (reference sequence). Trimming left V 4 bases short and J 0 bases short, with 17 bases between. The CDR3 totals 17 residues. CDR3 coding DNA: TGTGCCAGCAGCCGTATACCCGCAGCCTACAGCACAGATACGCAGTATTTT. This codes for CASSRIPAAYSTDTQYF.

The gene calls are TRBV14 and TRBJ1-1; D unresolved. The CDR3 consists of 12 residues. Looked up from germline, CDR1 is SGHDN and CDR2 is FVKESK. Trimming removed 4 bases from V and 7 bases from J, with 10 bases in between. CDR3 sequence: CASSPRRSEAFF. In nucleotides, the CDR3 is TGTGCCAGCAGCCCGCGACGTAGTGAAGCTTTCTTT.

The chain couples TRBV20-1 to TRBJ2-3; D ambiguous. Per germline, CDR1 DFQATT and CDR2 SNEGSKA (reference sequence). This CDR3 comprises 15 residues. Trimming stripped 2 bases from V and 4 bases from J, with 16 bases between. The CDR3 is CSARPHGRAPDTQYF. CDR3 DNA sequence: TGCAGTGCTAGACCCCACGGCCGGGCCCCAGATACGCAGTATTTT.

This clonotype came up a few times. The chain links TRBV4-3 to TRBJ1-1; 7 bases agree with TRBD1. V lost 4 bases to trimming and J lost 4 bases; unmatched junction nucleotides: 3. The CDR3 totals 13 residues. Germline values: CDR1 LGHNA, CDR2 YSLEER. CDR3 residues: CASSPDRSTEAFF. The DNA for the CDR3 is TGCGCCAGCAGCCCGGACAGGTCCACTGAAGCTTTCTTT.

This clonotype was counted at least ten times. The chain carries TRBV29-1 and TRBJ2-5; a weak D match, TRBD1 (6 bases). V was shortened by 6 bases and J by 1 base, with 9 bases between the two germline ends. CDR3 size: 12 residues. CDR1 and CDR2 (germline): SQVTM, ANQGSEA. CDR3 loop: CSVYRVQETQYF. As DNA, the CDR3 is TGCAGCGTATACAGGGTCCAAGAGACCCAGTACTTC. The whole variable domain, remainder taken from reference TRBV29-1 and TRBJ2-5, is SAVISQKPSRDICQRGTSLTIQCQVDSQVTMMFWYRQQPGQSLTLIATANQGSEATYESGFVIDKFPISRPNLTFSTLTVSNMSPEDSSIYLCSVYRVQETQYFGPGTRLLVL.

This clonotype was observed at least ten times. The chain joins TRBV20-1 to TRBJ1-2; D gene unclear. Trimming pared 5 bases from V and 3 bases from J, leaving 16 bases between. The CDR3 runs to 14 residues. CDR1 is DFQATT and CDR2 is SNEGSKA in the germline V gene (reference sequence). CDR3 DNA sequence: TGCAGTGCTCCAAGCCGGGGAACGGACTATGGCTACACCTTC. Protein product: CSAPSRGTDYGYTF.

Ten or more counts support this clonotype. This chain connects TRBV12-3 or TRBV12-4 to TRBJ2-7; D is ambiguous. The CDR3 contains 15 residues. Trimming removed 5 bases at V and 5 bases at J, with 19 bases between. The CDR3 loop is CASSPWDSSFNEQYF. The CDR3 DNA follows: TGTGCCAGCAGTCCCTGGGATTCAAGTTTCAACGAGCAGTACTTC.

The V gene is TRBV4-2, the J gene TRBJ1-3; D is ambiguous. CDR3 length: 13 amino acids. V lost 6 bases, J lost 0 bases, and 6 bases lay in between. The germline gives CDR1 LGHNA, CDR2 YNFKEQ. DNA of the CDR3: TGTGCCAGCAGTAAAAACTCTGGAAACACCATATATTTT. Its translation: CASSKNSGNTIYF.

There are many counts of this clonotype. The junction and the germline gene differ at one end; a read error may be behind it. CDR3 coding DNA: TGCGCTAGCAAGGAGGGCCAAGAGACCCAGTACTTC. It yields the protein CASKEGQETQYF. The chain uses TRBV5-1 and TRBJ2-5, with D tentatively TRBD2 (6 bases). This CDR3 is built from 12 residues. Germline CDR1 is SGHRS and CDR2 is YFSETQ.

This clonotype has a count of ten or more. The CDR3 region is CATSDLVQGVYGYTF. The CDR3, as DNA: TGTGCCACCAGTGATTTGGTACAGGGAGTCTATGGCTACACCTTC. The chain carries TRBV24-1 and TRBJ1-2; D possibly corresponds to TRBD1 (6 bases). The ends were cut back, 0 bases at V and 4 bases at J, with 11 bases in the middle. CDR3 length: 15 residues. Germline CDR1 is KGHDR and CDR2 is SFDVKD.

This chain joins TRBV20-1 and TRBJ1-2; a weak D match, TRBD1 (5 bases). This CDR3 is 12 amino acids long. Germline V lookup: CDR1 DFQATT, CDR2 SNEGSKA (reference sequence). Trimming took off 5 bases at V and 6 bases at J, with 13 bases between the two ends. The CDR3 sequence is CSASTGAHGYTF. The CDR3 DNA reads TGCAGTGCTTCTACAGGTGCCCATGGCTACACCTTC.